The 23 T cell receptor beta chains reported below all come from one sample, sequenced in a study of CD8 T cells in Susac syndrome. RNA in amounts of about 0.45 to 1 ug was reverse transcribed with random hexamers. TCRdb itself ran the immunoSEQ multiplex PCR reads through MiXCR, one entry per CDR3 protein. The repertoire has 100,000 or so distinct CDR3 sequences, 85% to 95% of them found once; the top ten carry over 0.1%. The sequencing input was CD8+ T cells from PBMCs. The receptor source for this set is a human donor in good health.

The V and J genes are TRBV9 and TRBJ2-1; no reliable D call. V lost 2 bases and J 2 bases, leaving 11 bases between the germline ends. The CDR3 length is 15 residues. Germline loops: CDR1 SGDLS, CDR2 YYNGEE. The DNA of the CDR3 is TGTGCCAGCAGCGTGGACGGAGTAACCTACAATGAGCAGTTCTTC. Translated: CASSVDGVTYNEQFF.

This chain joins TRBV29-1 and TRBJ1-1; D not certain. The CDR3 extends over 13 amino acids. The V end was cut by 1 base, the J end by 2 bases, with 8 bases between. From germline, CDR1 is SQVTM and CDR2 ANQGSEA. The CDR3 nucleotides are TGCAGCGTTGAAGGGGATAAAAACACTGAAGCTTTCTTT. Residues: CSVEGDKNTEAFF.

The J gene is TRBJ2-7, the V gene TRBV4-2, with 8 bases identical to TRBD1. Germline CDR1 and CDR2: LGHNA and YNFKEQ. Trimming removed 2 bases from V and 3 bases from J; junction bases left unmatched: 3. The CDR3 contains 14 residues. This chain's CDR3 is CASSQYRGVYEQYF. The CDR3 nucleotides are TGTGCCAGCAGCCAATACAGGGGGGTCTACGAGCAGTACTTC.

A few counts support this clonotype. V is TRBV28 and J is TRBJ2-5; 12 nucleotides agree with TRBD2. CDR1 MDHEN and CDR2 SYDVKM come from the germline V gene. Germline trimming cut 3 bases from V and 2 bases from J; bases unmatched to any gene: 1. The length of the CDR3 is 15 residues. This CDR3 reads CASSFLAGGQETQYF. CDR3 nucleotide sequence: TGTGCCAGCAGTTTTCTAGCGGGGGGGCAAGAGACCCAGTACTTC.

The V and J genes are TRBV5-5 and TRBJ1-5; 8 bases agree with TRBD1. The V gene's germline CDR1 is SGHKS and CDR2 YYEKEE (reference sequence). The CDR3 runs to 14 residues. Trimming removed 3 bases from V and 7 bases from J; junction bases left unmatched: 6. CDR3 sequence reads: CASSSPGGDQPQHF. CDR3 nucleotides: TGTGCCAGCAGCTCGCCAGGGGGCGACCAGCCCCAGCATTTT.

A remark on this clonotype: At one boundary the junction diverges from the germline segment, which might be a read error. The V and J genes are TRBV14 and TRBJ2-3, with TRBD1 matching 7 bases. Germline V lookup: CDR1 SGHDN, CDR2 FVKESK. The CDR3 is made up of 15 amino acids. DNA of the CDR3: TGTGCCAGCAGCCGCGACAGGGAACCCACAGGTACGCAGTATTTT. This translates into CASSRDREPTGTQYF.

The chain links TRBV7-3 to TRBJ2-1; D call uncertain. The CDR3 spans 13 residues. The germline gives CDR1 SGHTA, CDR2 FQGTGA. V was trimmed by 3 bases and J by 4 bases, leaving 7 bases between them. CDR3 sequence: CASSFFGYNEQFF. CDR3 bases: TGTGCCAGCAGCTTCTTCGGATACAATGAGCAGTTCTTC.

The chain joins TRBV25-1 to TRBJ2-1; the match to TRBD1 covers 8 bases. This CDR3 has 15 amino acids. The V and J ends lost 3 bases and 8 bases, in that order; junction bases with no gene match: 9. Germline V gene data show CDR1 as MGHDK and CDR2 as SYGVNS. In DNA form, the CDR3 reads TGTGCCAGCAGTGATGAACCGGGACAGGTTTATGAGCAGTTCTTC. Translation gives CASSDEPGQVYEQFF.

This clonotype was counted a single time. The chain is built from TRBV29-1 and TRBJ2-5, with D possibly being TRBD1 (7 bases). The germline V and J ends were trimmed by 7 bases and 5 bases, with 20 bases remaining between them. The germline V gene has CDR1 SQVTM and CDR2 ANQGSEA. The CDR3 extends over 14 amino acids. CDR3 amino acids: CSAQGGPYGETQYF. Here the CDR3 DNA reads TGCAGCGCCCAGGGGGGACCCTATGGGGAGACCCAGTACTTC.

The V call is TRBV4-2, the J call TRBJ1-2; D is unresolved. CDR3 length: 16 amino acids. In germline, CDR1 is LGHNA, CDR2 YNFKEQ. The ends were cut back, 3 bases at V and 6 bases at J, with 20 bases in the middle. For the CDR3, the DNA is TGTGCCAGCAGCCAGGCAGTAGGGCCTGCGGAGGATGGCTACACCTTC. Its translation: CASSQAVGPAEDGYTF.

This clonotype appeared once. The rearrangement uses TRBV19 and TRBJ1-5; 7 bases are a match to TRBD1. The CDR3 length is 14 residues. Germline assignment: CDR1 LNHDA and CDR2 SQIVND (reference sequence). Unmatched junction bases numbered 9, after V lost 6 bases and J lost 7 bases. The CDR3 coding sequence is TGTGCCAGTAGCAAAGGTGGACAGGAGCAGCCCCAGCATTTT. Amino acid sequence: CASSKGGQEQPQHF.

The rearrangement links TRBV20-1 to TRBJ1-3; D unresolved. Trimming left V 0 bases short and J 4 bases short, with 13 bases between. CDR3 length: 15 amino acids. CDR1 DFQATT and CDR2 SNEGSKA come from the germline V gene (reference sequence). The CDR3 is CSARDLRFLGNTIYF. The CDR3 coding sequence is TGCAGTGCTAGAGATCTCCGCTTTCTGGGAAACACCATATATTTT.

V usage is TRBV7-2 and J usage is TRBJ2-7, with 10 bases fitting TRBD1. Germline CDR1 is SGHTA and CDR2 is FQGNSA. The length of the CDR3 is 14 residues. The V segment lost 6 bases and the J segment 3 bases; nucleotides outside the gene matches: 5. The CDR3 region is CASRFGTGVYEQYF. In DNA form, the CDR3 reads TGTGCCAGCAGATTCGGGACAGGGGTCTACGAGCAGTACTTC.

On this clonotype itself: Germline and junction disagree at one end, which may indicate a read error. The J gene is TRBJ2-5, the V gene TRBV7-7; 8 bases align to TRBD2. The CDR3 length is 16 residues. Per the germline V gene, CDR1 is SSHAT and CDR2 is FNYEAQ (reference sequence). Written as DNA, the CDR3 is TGTGCTAGCAGCTTGGGAGCGGGGGCGGTCTTGGAGACCCAGTACTTC. It translates to CASSLGAGAVLETQYF.

The V gene is TRBV6-1, the J gene TRBJ1-1, with D perhaps matching TRBD1 (5 bases). The CDR3 contains 17 residues. The germline V gene encodes CDR1 MNHNS and CDR2 SASEGT. V was clipped by 6 bases and J by 0 bases, with 20 bases between them. The CDR3 bases are TGTGCCAGCAGACGAATGGGACCTCAAAGTATGAACACTGAAGCTTTCTTT. As protein: CASRRMGPQSMNTEAFF.

V and J are TRBV29-1 and TRBJ2-2; 8 bases line up with TRBD1. Germline-derived CDR1 and CDR2 are SQVTM and ANQGSEA. The CDR3 is 15 residues long. With 5 bases clipped from V and 0 bases from J, the junction kept 5 bases outside the gene matches. CDR3 sequence: CSVRTGMANTGELFF. The CDR3 bases are TGCAGCGTTCGGACAGGGATGGCGAACACCGGGGAGCTGTTTTTT.

The rearrangement joins TRBV29-1 to TRBJ1-2; D is uncertain. V was cut by 4 bases and J by 3 bases, with 9 bases left in between. This CDR3 has 12 amino acids. Germline loops: CDR1 SQVTM, CDR2 ANQGSEA. The CDR3 region has the DNA TGCAGCGTTGTCGGCAGTGACTATGGCTACACCTTC. As protein: CSVVGSDYGYTF.

The chain couples TRBV29-1 to TRBJ1-1, with D tentatively TRBD1 (6 bases). The CDR3 loop spans 11 amino acids. Germline V gene sequence: CDR1 SQVTM, CDR2 ANQGSEA. V was trimmed by 4 bases and J by 4 bases, leaving 7 bases between them. The CDR3 DNA sequence: TGCAGCGTTGGGGACATCACTGAAGCTTTCTTT. Translating gives CSVGDITEAFF.

The rearrangement joins TRBV5-4 to TRBJ2-3; D call uncertain. Germline CDR1 reads SGHNT; CDR2 reads YYREEE (reference sequence). Trimming took 0 bases from V and 2 from J, leaving 10 bases between them. The CDR3 has 15 residues. The CDR3 region has the DNA TGTGCCAGCAGCTTGGTAGGGCTCGCCACAGATACGCAGTATTTT. This encodes CASSLVGLATDTQYF.

The chain recombines TRBV5-1 with TRBJ2-1; D not resolved. Germline values: CDR1 SGHRS, CDR2 YFSETQ. V was shortened by 3 bases and J by 0 bases, with 10 bases between the two germline ends. This CDR3 comprises 15 residues. The CDR3 DNA sequence: TGCGCCAGCAGCTCCGCGTGGGGCTCCTACAATGAGCAGTTCTTC. This translates into CASSSAWGSYNEQFF.

The V and J genes are TRBV12-3 or TRBV12-4 and TRBJ1-1; 8 bases match TRBD1. The J segment lost 8 bases and the V segment lost 2 bases, leaving 4 bases of the junction unmatched. CDR3 length equals 13 residues. In nucleotides, the CDR3 is TGTGCCAGCAGTTTACACCGGGACAGGGAAGCTTTCTTT. Its protein product is CASSLHRDREAFF.

The V call is TRBV29-1, the J call TRBJ1-3, with D perhaps matching TRBD1 (5 bases). The CDR3 runs to 14 residues. Germline-derived CDR1 and CDR2 are SQVTM and ANQGSEA. The V gene lost 0 bases and the J gene lost 5 bases, with 11 bases spanning the gap. The CDR3 DNA follows: TGCAGCGTTGAAGAGCAGACAGTGAGAAACACCATATATTTT. Translation: CSVEEQTVRNTIYF.

This clonotype appeared a single time. The chain couples TRBV12-3 or TRBV12-4 to TRBJ2-1; D is perhaps TRBD2 (7 bases). Trimming took 1 base from V and 3 from J, leaving 10 bases between them. The CDR3 is 15 amino acids. The CDR3 sequence: CASSLVGGHYNEQFF. CDR3 DNA sequence: TGTGCCAGCAGTTTAGTGGGGGGGCACTACAATGAGCAGTTCTTC.